These T cell receptor beta chains were read from a single sample in a study of T cell responses to AZD1222 COVID-19 vaccine. Clones were read by immunoSEQ multiplex PCR, and TCRdb kept only the in-frame ones, dropping some. The sample lists some 120,000 clones, more than 70% occurring once. The material sequenced was peripheral blood, taken on day 0 of AZD1222 vaccination. These receptors were collected from an adult in good health. The conserved cysteine and the conserved F or W are not part of the CDR3 here. Rows give clone size only sometimes, using once, few, many, or a class for an expanded clone.

V	size	J	CDR3
TRBV19	NA	TRBJ2-3	ASSPRAAGQRNTQY
TRBV7-3	NA	TRBJ1-1	ASSSTTNTEAF
TRBV2	NA	TRBJ1-1	ASSESRTGTVGTEAF
TRBV19	NA	TRBJ2-6	ASSKGQGANVLT
TRBV5-1	NA	TRBJ1-5	ASSQPHTGRVQPQH
TRBV5-4	NA	TRBJ2-2	ASSLVPGQGRNGELF
TRBV7-9	NA	TRBJ1-1	ASSFGMNTEAF
TRBV6-5	NA	TRBJ2-7	ASSREGSTYEQY
TRBV25-1	NA	TRBJ2-3	ASSEAGGEGDTQY
TRBV10-3	NA	TRBJ1-4	ATAAGEKLF
TRBV5-4	NA	TRBJ2-3	ASSPGLAGATDTQY
TRBV5-4	NA	TRBJ2-1	ASNPSRTSGRNNEQF
TRBV30	NA	TRBJ1-1	AWSYGQNTEAF
TRBV6-5	NA	TRBJ1-1	ASSSQANTEAF
TRBV29-1	NA	TRBJ2-7	SVQTVRGYEQY
TRBV30	NA	TRBJ2-1	AWKGGISYNEQF
TRBV18	NA	TRBJ2-6	ASSPLALQSLGANVLT
TRBV25-1	NA	TRBJ1-5	ASSASGTGGNQPQH
TRBV7-9	once	TRBJ2-6	ASYGSSYHAGANVLT
TRBV14	NA	TRBJ2-4	ASSDLGAKNIQY
TRBV7-2	NA	TRBJ1-2	ASSLQGAYGYT
TRBV29-1	NA	TRBJ1-2	SVGWGKDGYT
TRBV29-1	NA	TRBJ2-7	SVLRSYEQY
TRBV28	NA	TRBJ1-1	ASSLSGGRTEAF
TRBV27	NA	TRBJ1-5	ASSLGSNQPQH
TRBV7-2	NA	TRBJ1-4	ASSSRIGDEKLF
TRBV10-3	NA	TRBJ2-2	AISLGPGGHANTGELF
TRBV6-6	once	TRBJ1-1	ASSYSDLLWAF
TRBV2	NA	TRBJ1-3	ASSEGPDGAQEDTIY
TRBV7-8	NA	TRBJ1-1	ASSLSGDTEAF
TRBV7-2	NA	TRBJ1-6	ASSLTGVNSPLH
TRBV7-8	NA	TRBJ1-5	ASRGAGYQPQH
TRBV7-2	once	TRBJ1-2	ASSLITGTSNYGYT
TRBV5-1	NA	TRBJ1-2	ASSSAGGGYGYT
TRBV2	NA	TRBJ2-2	ASSVRIGATGGELF
TRBV20-1	few	TRBJ1-1	SARGTEAF
TRBV6-5	NA	TRBJ1-5	ASSYDRFNQPQH
TRBV7-9	NA	TRBJ2-1	ASSPSGGLPYNEQF
TRBV6-5	once	TRBJ2-2	AINANQRLF
TRBV5-5	once	TRBJ1-4	ASSQEWDVEKLF
TRBV30	NA	TRBJ1-1	AWSGRINTEAF
TRBV5-1	NA	TRBJ1-5	ASSLGLANQPQH
TRBV7-9	NA	TRBJ2-7	ASSQASRYEQY
TRBV7-2	NA	TRBJ1-6	ASSLVQGWNSPLH
TRBV11-3	once	TRBJ2-1	ASSLVQGGEQF
TRBV5-4	NA	TRBJ1-3	ASSWELVGTIY
TRBV7-3	NA	TRBJ2-2	ASSSRDSGELF
TRBV6-6	NA	TRBJ1-6	ASTMRLLDSPLH